This T cell receptor (delta chain) was sequenced during a study of Vδ1+ human thymocytes. Broader study findings: Despite high sort purity, roughly a fifth of thymic T cell receptor delta sequences were Vdelta2. In the thymus, TRG and TRD repertoires looked highly polyclonal with Gaussian CDR3 lengths.

Sequences come from RNA converted to cDNA by reverse transcription. The CDR3 regions were amplified by multiplex PCR from V-gene primers to a constant-region primer. TCRdb reanalysed the multiplex PCR reads with CATT. Of more than 25,000 delta-chain clones in the sample, 7.4% are singletons; the top ten hold roughly 0.9%. About this clone itself: Its specificity is not known.

Germline CDR1 and CDR2: TSWWSYY and QGS. V was clipped by 2 bases and J by 0 bases; unmatched bases: 23. The CDR3 runs 22 residues. Sequenced material: Vdelta1+ gamma-delta thymocytes from the thymus. Subset reported: FACS-sorted CD3+ TCRalphabeta- TCRVdelta1+ TCRVdelta2- thymocytes. This receptor was obtained from a girl in the first two years of life who had congenital heart surgery. The gene calls are TRDV1 and TRDJ1; 8 bases map to TRDD2. In DNA, the CDR3 is TGTGCTCTTGGGGAATACCACTTGCCTTCCTATGGTAGAGGGGACTACACCGATAAACTCATCTTT. Protein product: CALGEYHLPSYGRGDYTDKLIF.